This entry lists 23 T cell receptor beta chains sequenced from one sample in a study of blood T cell repertoires in COVID-19. Assay used: immunoSEQ multiplex PCR; TCRdb lists only in-frame clones, some missing. The sample holds a few hundred thousand clones, 82% seen once. The sequenced sample consisted of peripheral blood. All receptors come from a woman aged 18 to 35 with acute or convalescent COVID-19.

The genes are TRBV27 and TRBJ2-6; D is uncertain. This CDR3 has 15 amino acids. Germline assignment: CDR1 MNHEY and CDR2 SMNVEV (reference sequence). V gave up 5 bases and J gave up 0 bases, with 8 bases separating them. CDR3 nucleotide sequence: TGTGCCAGCAGTCAATACAGCTCTGGGGCCAACGTCCTGACTTTC. Amino acids: CASSQYSSGANVLTF.

With regard to this clone: Sequence at one end of the junction differs from germline and may be a read error. This chain joins TRBV3-1 (or the pseudogene TRBV3-2) and TRBJ1-2, with D hard to call. Germline V gene sequence: CDR1 LGHDT, CDR2 YNNKEL (reference sequence). This CDR3 region has 12 residues. CDR3 amino acids: CASSQVVWHIIF. The CDR3 DNA reads as TGTGCCAGCAGCCAAGTCGTGTGGCATATTATCTTC.

This chain uses TRBV19 with TRBJ2-6; 7 positions match TRBD2. V lost 3 bases, J lost 9 bases, and 14 bases stayed unmatched. CDR1 LNHDA and CDR2 SQIVND come from the germline V gene (reference sequence). The CDR3 loop spans 17 amino acids. CDR3 coding DNA: TGTGCCAGTAGTATGAGGGGAGGGTGGGATGGTGGCAACGTCCTGACTTTC. Its translation: CASSMRGGWDGGNVLTF.

The genes are TRBV7-2 and TRBJ2-5; 7 bases agree with TRBD1. CDR3 size: 13 residues. CDR1 is SGHTA, CDR2 FQGNSA, per germline. With V trimmed by 2 bases and J by 3 bases, 0 bases remained unmatched. CDR3 nucleotides: TGTGCCAGCAGCTTAACAGGGGAAGAGACCCAGTACTTC. Its translation: CASSLTGEETQYF. The full variable domain, with the rest looked up from reference TRBV7-2 and TRBJ2-5, is GAGVSQSPSNKVTEKGKDVELRCDPISGHTALYWYRQSLGQGLEFLIYFQGNSAPDKSGLPSDRFSAERTGGSVSTLTIQRTQQEDSAVYLCASSLTGEETQYFGPGTRLLVL.

The rearrangement links TRBV23-1 to TRBJ1-5, with TRBD1 as a possible D gene (6 bases). TRBV23-1 is an ORF, and what it does is uncertain. CDR3 length: 17 residues. The V and J ends lost 3 bases and 0 bases respectively, with 15 bases between them. CDR3 sequence reads: CASSHRQDQDSNQPQHF. DNA of the CDR3: TGCGCCAGCAGTCACCGACAGGATCAGGATAGCAATCAGCCCCAGCATTTT.

The chain employs TRBV7-9 and TRBJ2-7; TRBD1 is a possible D gene (6 bases). The V gene's germline CDR1 is SEHNR and CDR2 FQNEAQ (reference sequence). The V end was cut by 1 base, the J end by 0 bases, with 10 bases between. The CDR3 spans 15 residues. The CDR3 bases are TGTGCCAGCAGCTTAGAAGGGACAATCTCCTACGAGCAGTACTTC. Translation: CASSLEGTISYEQYF.

On this clone itself: Other DNA sequences in the same sample also yield this CDR3. The rearrangement links TRBV30 to TRBJ1-5, with a possible D match to TRBD1 (5 bases). From germline, CDR1 is GTSNPN and CDR2 SVGIG (reference sequence). The CDR3 length is 14 residues. Trimming took 0 bases from V and 2 from J, leaving 8 bases between them. Written as DNA, the CDR3 is TGTGCCTGGAGTGTAGGGGCCCGCAATCAGCCCCAGCATTTT. Translation gives CAWSVGARNQPQHF. Full variable domain (remainder filled in from reference TRBV30 and TRBJ1-5): SQTIHQWPATLVQPVGSPLSLECTVEGTSNPNLYWYRQAAGRGLQLLFYSVGIGQISSEVPQNLSASRPQDRQFILSSKKLLLSDSGFYLCAWSVGARNQPQHFGDGTRLSIL.

The CDR3 region has the DNA TGCCTGCGGGGGGCTACCGAAAACATTCAGTACTTC. It translates to CLRGATENIQYF. The chain combines TRBV29-1 with TRBJ2-4, with 8 bases lining up with TRBD2. The CDR3 loop spans 12 amino acids. The germline V gene has CDR1 SQVTM and CDR2 ANQGSEA.

V is TRBV3-1 (or the pseudogene TRBV3-2) and J is TRBJ2-1; TRBD2 matches 15 bases. V lost 4 bases and J lost 8; bases outside the gene matches: 6. CDR1 is LGHDT and CDR2 is YNNKEL in the germline V gene (reference sequence). The CDR3 consists of 16 residues. DNA of the CDR3: TGTGCCAGCAGCCTACCCGGGACTAGCGGGAGGTATGAGCAGTTCTTC. It yields the protein CASSLPGTSGRYEQFF.

The gene calls are TRBV7-8 and TRBJ2-1; 10 positions agree with TRBD2. Germline CDR1 is SGHVS and CDR2 is FQNEAQ. Germline trimming cut 3 bases from V and 8 bases from J; bases unmatched to any gene: 10. The CDR3 has 16 residues. The chain's CDR3 is CASSFSGRAGGDEQFF. CDR3 bases: TGTGCCAGCAGCTTCAGCGGGAGGGCCGGGGGCGATGAGCAGTTCTTC.

J is TRBJ1-5 and V is TRBV30; D unclear. Per the germline V gene, CDR1 is GTSNPN and CDR2 is SVGIG (reference sequence). V was trimmed by 2 bases and J by 6 bases, leaving 8 bases between them. CDR3 length: 12 residues. CDR3 in DNA: TGTGCCTGGAGTTCCCCCGGTCAGCCCCAGCATTTT. Protein product: CAWSSPGQPQHF.

As concerns this clone: One base away lies a much larger clone, so this may be a sequencing read error. The chain is built from TRBV28 and TRBJ2-3; 7 bases are a match to TRBD1. With V trimmed by 5 bases and J by 2 bases, 4 bases remained unmatched. Germline CDR1 is MDHEN and CDR2 is SYDVKM. CDR3 length equals 14 residues. The DNA of the CDR3 is TGTGCCAGCAGTCTCGGACAGGACACAGATACGCAGTATTTT. Protein product: CASSLGQDTDTQYF.

The chain uses TRBV7-6 and TRBJ1-1; TRBD1 aligns across 9 bases. From germline, CDR1 is SGHVS and CDR2 FNYEAQ. This CDR3 has 15 amino acids. V dropped 6 bases and J dropped 4; count of bases not matched to a gene: 9. CDR3 loop: CASSYKQGAGTEAFF. In DNA form, the CDR3 reads TGTGCCAGCAGTTATAAACAGGGGGCTGGCACTGAAGCTTTCTTT.

This clone came up once. V is TRBV7-9 and J is TRBJ1-4, with 7 bases aligning to TRBD1. Trimming at V came to 5 bases and at J to 5 bases, leaving 11 bases not matched to a gene. The CDR3 consists of 16 residues. Germline V lookup: CDR1 SEHNR, CDR2 FQNEAQ (reference sequence). This CDR3 is CASSPPQPGQNEKLFF. The CDR3 bases are TGTGCCAGCAGCCCACCACAACCGGGACAGAATGAAAAACTGTTTTTT.

The sample holds a few counts of this clone. In DNA, the CDR3 is TGTGCCAGCAGCGACGGGACAGGGGGCAATCAGCCCCAGCATTTT. Translating gives CASSDGTGGNQPQHF. J is TRBJ1-5 and V is TRBV5-8; the match to TRBD1 covers 10 bases. J was trimmed by 2 bases and V by 4 bases; bases with no gene match: 3. Germline V gives CDR1 SGHTS, CDR2 YDEGEE. The CDR3 spans 15 residues.

Here the CDR3 reads CASSIDLLVNYGYTF. Here the CDR3 DNA reads TGTGCCAGTAGTATAGACCTCCTCGTAAACTATGGCTACACCTTC. The gene calls are TRBV19 and TRBJ1-2; no firm D call. V dropped 0 bases and J dropped 2 bases, with 10 bases sitting between them. The germline V gene encodes CDR1 LNHDA and CDR2 SQIVND (reference sequence). This CDR3 region has 15 residues.

J is TRBJ2-2 and V is TRBV7-9, with 8 positions matching TRBD2. The V segment lost 5 bases and the J segment 1 base; nucleotides outside the gene matches: 6. This CDR3 comprises 16 residues. The germline CDR1 and CDR2 sequences are SEHNR and FQNEAQ (reference sequence). CDR3 loop: CASSPRGVRNTGELFF. CDR3 nucleotide sequence: TGTGCCAGCAGCCCGCGGGGGGTCCGGAACACCGGGGAGCTGTTTTTT.

This chain joins TRBV7-8 and TRBJ2-1; possible D gene TRBD1, 6 bases. Trimming stripped 1 base from V and 5 bases from J, with 6 bases between. Germline lookup yields CDR1 SGHVS and CDR2 FQNEAQ. CDR3 length: 13 amino acids. CDR3 coding DNA: TGTGCCAGCAGCTTAGGGGGGCACAATGAGCAGTTCTTC. Amino acids: CASSLGGHNEQFF.

The J gene is TRBJ1-6, the V gene TRBV18; D remains unclear. The germline V and J ends were trimmed by 2 bases and 6 bases, with 5 bases remaining between them. Germline assignment: CDR1 KGHSH and CDR2 LQKENI. The CDR3 length is 13 residues. The CDR3 DNA reads as TGTGCCAGCTCACCATCCAGTAATTCACCCCTCCACTTT. This translates into CASSPSSNSPLHF.

The chain links TRBV4-3 to TRBJ1-6; TRBD1 is a possible D gene (5 bases). The germline CDR1 and CDR2 sequences are LGHNA and YSLEER. Trimming took off 0 bases at V and 7 bases at J, with 10 bases between the two ends. The CDR3 extends over 15 amino acids. As DNA, the CDR3 is TGCGCCAGCAGCCAAGAGGGGCTCCCCAATTCACCCCTCCACTTT. It yields the protein CASSQEGLPNSPLHF.

The genes are TRBV30 and TRBJ1-4, with TRBD1 as a possible D gene (6 bases). Germline V gene sequence: CDR1 GTSNPN, CDR2 SVGIG (reference sequence). Trimming took off 0 bases at V and 8 bases at J, with 7 bases between the two ends. The CDR3 totals 12 residues. This CDR3 is CAWSVQGEKLFF. In nucleotides, the CDR3 is TGTGCCTGGAGTGTACAGGGAGAAAAACTGTTTTTT.

V usage is TRBV7-9 and J usage is TRBJ1-1, with 8 positions matching TRBD1. Unmatched junction bases numbered 7, after V lost 6 bases and J lost 4 bases. The CDR3 covers 14 residues. Germline CDR1 is SEHNR and CDR2 is FQNEAQ (reference sequence). The chain's CDR3 is CASSLRQGSTEAFF. The CDR3 coding sequence is TGTGCCAGCAGTCTCCGACAGGGGAGCACTGAAGCTTTCTTT.

This clone was counted once. The chain links TRBV13 to TRBJ1-2; D remains unclear. CDR3 length equals 18 residues. Germline lookup yields CDR1 PRHDT and CDR2 FYEKMQ (reference sequence). V lost 7 bases and J lost 8, with 32 bases in between. CDR3 residues: CASILLWEENQSSDGYTF. DNA for the CDR3: TGTGCCAGCATCCTTCTCTGGGAGGAAAATCAGTCATCCGACGGCTACACCTTC.